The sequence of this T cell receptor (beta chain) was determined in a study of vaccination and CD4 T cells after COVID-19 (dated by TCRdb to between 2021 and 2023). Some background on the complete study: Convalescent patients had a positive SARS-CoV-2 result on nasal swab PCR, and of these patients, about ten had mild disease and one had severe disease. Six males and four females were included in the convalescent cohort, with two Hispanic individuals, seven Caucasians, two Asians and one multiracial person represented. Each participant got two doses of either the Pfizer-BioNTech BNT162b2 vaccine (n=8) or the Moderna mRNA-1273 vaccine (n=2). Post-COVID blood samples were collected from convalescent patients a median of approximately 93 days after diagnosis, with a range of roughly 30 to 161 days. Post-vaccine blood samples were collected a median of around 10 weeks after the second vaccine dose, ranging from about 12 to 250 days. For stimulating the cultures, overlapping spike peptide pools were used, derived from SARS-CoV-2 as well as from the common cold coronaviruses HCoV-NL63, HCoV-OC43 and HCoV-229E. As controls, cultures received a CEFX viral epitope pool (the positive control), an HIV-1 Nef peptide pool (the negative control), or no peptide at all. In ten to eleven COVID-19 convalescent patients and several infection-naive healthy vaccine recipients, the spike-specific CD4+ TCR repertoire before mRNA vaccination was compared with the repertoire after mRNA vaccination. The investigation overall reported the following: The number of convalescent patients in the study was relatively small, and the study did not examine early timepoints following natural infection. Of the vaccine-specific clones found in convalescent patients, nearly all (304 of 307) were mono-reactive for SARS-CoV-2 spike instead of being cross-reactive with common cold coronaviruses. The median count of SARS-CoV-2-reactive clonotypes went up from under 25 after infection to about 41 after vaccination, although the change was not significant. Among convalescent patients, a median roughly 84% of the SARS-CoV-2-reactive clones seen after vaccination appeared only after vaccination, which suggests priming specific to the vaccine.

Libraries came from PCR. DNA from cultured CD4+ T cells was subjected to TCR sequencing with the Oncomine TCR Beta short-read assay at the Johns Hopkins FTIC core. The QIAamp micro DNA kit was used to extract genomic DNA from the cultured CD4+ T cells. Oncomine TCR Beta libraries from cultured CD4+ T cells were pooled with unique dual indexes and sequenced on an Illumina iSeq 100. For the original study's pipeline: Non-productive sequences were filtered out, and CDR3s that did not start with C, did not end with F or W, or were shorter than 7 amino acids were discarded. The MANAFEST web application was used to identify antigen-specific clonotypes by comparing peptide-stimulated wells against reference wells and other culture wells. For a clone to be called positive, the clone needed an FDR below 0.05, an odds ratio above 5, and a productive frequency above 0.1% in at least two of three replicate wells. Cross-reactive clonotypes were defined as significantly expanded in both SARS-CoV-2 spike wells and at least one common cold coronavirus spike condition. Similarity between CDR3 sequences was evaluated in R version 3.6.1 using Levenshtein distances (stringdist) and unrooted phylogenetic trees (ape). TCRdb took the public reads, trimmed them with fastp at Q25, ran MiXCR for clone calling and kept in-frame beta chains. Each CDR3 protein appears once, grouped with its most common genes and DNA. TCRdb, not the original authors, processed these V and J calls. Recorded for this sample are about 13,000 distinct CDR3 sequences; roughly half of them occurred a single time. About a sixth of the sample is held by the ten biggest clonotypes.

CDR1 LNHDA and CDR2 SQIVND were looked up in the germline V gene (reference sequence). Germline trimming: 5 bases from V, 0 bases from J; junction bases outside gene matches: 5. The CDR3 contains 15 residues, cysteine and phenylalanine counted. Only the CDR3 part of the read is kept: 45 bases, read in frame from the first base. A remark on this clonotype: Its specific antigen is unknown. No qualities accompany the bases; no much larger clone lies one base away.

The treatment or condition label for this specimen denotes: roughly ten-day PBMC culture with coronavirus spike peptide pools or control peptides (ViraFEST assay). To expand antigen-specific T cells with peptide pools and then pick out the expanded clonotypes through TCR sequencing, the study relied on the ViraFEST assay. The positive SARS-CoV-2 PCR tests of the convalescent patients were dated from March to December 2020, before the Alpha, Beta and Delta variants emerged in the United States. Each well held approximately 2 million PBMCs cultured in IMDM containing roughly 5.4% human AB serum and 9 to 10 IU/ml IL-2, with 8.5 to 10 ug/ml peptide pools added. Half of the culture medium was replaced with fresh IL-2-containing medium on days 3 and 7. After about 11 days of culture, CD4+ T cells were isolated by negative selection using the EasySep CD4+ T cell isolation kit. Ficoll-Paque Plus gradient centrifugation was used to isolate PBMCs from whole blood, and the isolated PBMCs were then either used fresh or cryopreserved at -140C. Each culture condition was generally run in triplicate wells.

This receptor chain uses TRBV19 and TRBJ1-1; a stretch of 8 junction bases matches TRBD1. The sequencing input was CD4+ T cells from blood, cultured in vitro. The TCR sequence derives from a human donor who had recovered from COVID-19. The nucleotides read TGTGCCAGTAGTGCCCCGGGACAGGTGAACACTGAAGCTTTCTTT. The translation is CASSAPGQVNTEAFF. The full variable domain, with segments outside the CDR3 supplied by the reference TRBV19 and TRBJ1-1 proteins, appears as DGGITQSPKYLFRKEGQNVTLSCEQNLNHDAMYWYRQDPGQGLRLIYYSQIVNDFQKGDIAEGYSVSREKKESFPLTVTSAQKNPTAFYLCASSAPGQVNTEAFFGQGTRLTVV.